This TCR beta chain was documented in a study of T cells in Graves' hyperthyroidism and ophthalmopathy. The CDR3 regions of TCR beta were amplified from RNA transcripts. The TCR CDR3 first-round RT-PCR relied on the HTBI primer set. Using its own MiXCR run on the multiplex PCR reads, TCRdb lists one record per CDR3 protein. This table has 350,000 to 400,000 distinct CDR3 sequences, around 14% appearing once. V lost 0 bases and J lost 1; bases outside the gene matches: 2. CDR3 size: 15 residues. Germline assignment: CDR1 DFQATT and CDR2 SNEGSKA (reference sequence). The sample holds many counts of this clonotype. Its antigen is still unknown. Uncontrolled infection, other autoimmune disease, pregnancy or lactation barred patients from enrollment. Broader study findings: A model built on 13 V-J features separated ophthalmopathy from stable hyperthyroidism. Most thyroid clonotypes with frequency above 0.001 were detected in blood.

This chain uses TRBV20-1 with TRBJ2-3; 9 bases line up with TRBD2. The receptor comes from a woman in her twenties or thirties with Graves' hyperthyroidism. The sequencing sample was made of blood. The CDR3: CSARDPSGGTDTQYF. The DNA for the CDR3 is TGCAGTGCTAGAGACCCTAGCGGGGGCACAGATACGCAGTATTTT.